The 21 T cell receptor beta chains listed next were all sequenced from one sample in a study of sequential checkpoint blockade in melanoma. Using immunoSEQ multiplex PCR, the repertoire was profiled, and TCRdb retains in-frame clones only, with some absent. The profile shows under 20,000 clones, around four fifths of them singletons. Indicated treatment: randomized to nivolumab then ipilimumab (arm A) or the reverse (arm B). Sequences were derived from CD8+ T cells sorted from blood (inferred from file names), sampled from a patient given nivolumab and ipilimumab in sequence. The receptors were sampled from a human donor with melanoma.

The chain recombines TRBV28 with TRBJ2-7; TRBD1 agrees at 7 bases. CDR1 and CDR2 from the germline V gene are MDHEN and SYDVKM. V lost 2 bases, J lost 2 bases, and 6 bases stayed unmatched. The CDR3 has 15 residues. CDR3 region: CASSLPQGGPYEQYF. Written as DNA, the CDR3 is TGTGCCAGCAGTTTACCCCAAGGGGGCCCCTACGAGCAGTACTTC.

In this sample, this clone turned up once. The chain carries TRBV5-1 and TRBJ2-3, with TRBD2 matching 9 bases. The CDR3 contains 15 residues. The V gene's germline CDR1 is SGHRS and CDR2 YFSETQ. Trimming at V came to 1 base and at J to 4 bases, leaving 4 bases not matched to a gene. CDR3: CASSLYPSGADTQYF. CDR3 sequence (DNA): TGCGCCAGCAGCTTGTATCCTAGCGGGGCAGATACGCAGTATTTT.

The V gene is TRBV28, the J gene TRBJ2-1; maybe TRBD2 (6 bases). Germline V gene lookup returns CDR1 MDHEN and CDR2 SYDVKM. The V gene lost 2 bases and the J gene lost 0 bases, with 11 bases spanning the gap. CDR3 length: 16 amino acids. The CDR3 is CASSLLASSSYNEQFF. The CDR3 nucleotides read TGTGCCAGCAGTTTACTAGCGTCAAGCTCCTACAATGAGCAGTTCTTC.

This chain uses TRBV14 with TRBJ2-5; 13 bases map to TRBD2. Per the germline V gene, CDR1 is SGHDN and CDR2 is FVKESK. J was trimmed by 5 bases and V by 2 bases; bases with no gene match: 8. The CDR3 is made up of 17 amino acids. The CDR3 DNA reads TGTGCCAGCAGCCAAAACGGACTAGCGGGAGTGAGGGAGACCCAGTACTTC. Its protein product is CASSQNGLAGVRETQYF.

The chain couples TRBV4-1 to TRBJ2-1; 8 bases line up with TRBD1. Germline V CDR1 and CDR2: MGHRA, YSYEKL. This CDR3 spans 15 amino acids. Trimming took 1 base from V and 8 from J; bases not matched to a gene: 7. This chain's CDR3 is CASSQGTGNGDEQFF. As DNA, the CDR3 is TGCGCCAGCAGCCAAGGGACAGGGAATGGCGATGAGCAGTTCTTC.

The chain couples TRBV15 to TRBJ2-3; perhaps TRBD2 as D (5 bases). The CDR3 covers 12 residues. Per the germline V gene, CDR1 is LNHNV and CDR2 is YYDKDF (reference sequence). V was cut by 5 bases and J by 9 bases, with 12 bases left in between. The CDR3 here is CATSVGERTQYF. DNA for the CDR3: TGTGCCACCAGCGTAGGTGAGCGGACGCAGTATTTT.

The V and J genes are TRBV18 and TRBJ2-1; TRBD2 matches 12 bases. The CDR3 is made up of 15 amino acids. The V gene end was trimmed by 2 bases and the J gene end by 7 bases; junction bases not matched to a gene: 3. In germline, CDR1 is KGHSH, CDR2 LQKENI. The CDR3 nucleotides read TGTGCCAGCTCACCAAGTACTAGCGGGAGGAATGAGCAGTTCTTC. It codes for CASSPSTSGRNEQFF. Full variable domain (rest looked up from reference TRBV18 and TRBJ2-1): NAGVMQNPRHLVRRRGQEARLRCSPMKGHSHVYWYRQLPEEGLKFMVYLQKENIIDESGMPKERFSAEFPKEGPSILRIQQVVRGDSAAYFCASSPSTSGRNEQFFGPGTRLTVL.

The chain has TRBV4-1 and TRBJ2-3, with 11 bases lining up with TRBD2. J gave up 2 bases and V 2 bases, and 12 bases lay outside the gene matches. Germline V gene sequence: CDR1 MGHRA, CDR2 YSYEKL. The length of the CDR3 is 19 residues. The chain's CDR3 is CASSQFGDSGGGYTDTQYF. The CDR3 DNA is TGCGCCAGCAGCCAATTCGGGGATAGCGGGGGGGGGTACACAGATACGCAGTATTTT.

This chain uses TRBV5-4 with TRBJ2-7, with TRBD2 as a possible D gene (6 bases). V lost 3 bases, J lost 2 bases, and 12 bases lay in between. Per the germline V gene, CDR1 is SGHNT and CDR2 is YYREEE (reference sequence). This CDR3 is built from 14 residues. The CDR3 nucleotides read TGTGCCAGCAGCTCCGGGACTGATACCTACGAGCAGTACTTC. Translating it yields CASSSGTDTYEQYF.

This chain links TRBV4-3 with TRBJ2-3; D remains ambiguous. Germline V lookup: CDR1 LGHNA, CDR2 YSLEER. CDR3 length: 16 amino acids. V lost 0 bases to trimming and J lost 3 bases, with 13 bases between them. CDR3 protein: CASSQDLSGRTDTQYF. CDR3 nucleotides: TGCGCCAGCAGCCAAGATTTGTCCGGTCGGACAGATACGCAGTATTTT.

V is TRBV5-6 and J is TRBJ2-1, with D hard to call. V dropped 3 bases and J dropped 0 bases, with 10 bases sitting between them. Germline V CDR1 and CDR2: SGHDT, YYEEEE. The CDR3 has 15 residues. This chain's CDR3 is CASSSIVSSYNEQFF. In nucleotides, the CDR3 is TGTGCCAGCAGCTCCATAGTGAGCTCCTACAATGAGCAGTTCTTC. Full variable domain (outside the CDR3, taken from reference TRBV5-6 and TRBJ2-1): DAGVTQSPTHLIKTRGQQVTLRCSPKSGHDTVSWYQQALGQGPQFIFQYYEEEERQRGNFPDRFSGHQFPNYSSELNVNALLLGDSALYLCASSSIVSSYNEQFFGPGTRLTVL.

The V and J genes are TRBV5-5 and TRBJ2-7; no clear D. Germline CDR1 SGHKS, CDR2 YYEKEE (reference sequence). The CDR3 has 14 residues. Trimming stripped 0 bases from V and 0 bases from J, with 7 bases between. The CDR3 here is CASSLDGSSYEQYF. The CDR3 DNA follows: TGTGCCAGCAGCTTGGATGGTAGCTCCTACGAGCAGTACTTC.

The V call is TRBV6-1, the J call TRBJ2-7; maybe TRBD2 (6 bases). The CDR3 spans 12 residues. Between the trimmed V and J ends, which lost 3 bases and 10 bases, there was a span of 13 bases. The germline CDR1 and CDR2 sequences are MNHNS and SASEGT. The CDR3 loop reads CASSDAGTLQYF. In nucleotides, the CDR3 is TGTGCCAGCAGTGATGCGGGGACCCTTCAGTACTTC.

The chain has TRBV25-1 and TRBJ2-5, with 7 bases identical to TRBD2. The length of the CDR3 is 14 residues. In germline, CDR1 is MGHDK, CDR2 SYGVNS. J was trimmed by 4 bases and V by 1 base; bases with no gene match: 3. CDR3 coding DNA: TGTGCCAGCAGTGAATCGGGAGGTGGAGAGACCCAGTACTTC. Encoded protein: CASSESGGGETQYF.

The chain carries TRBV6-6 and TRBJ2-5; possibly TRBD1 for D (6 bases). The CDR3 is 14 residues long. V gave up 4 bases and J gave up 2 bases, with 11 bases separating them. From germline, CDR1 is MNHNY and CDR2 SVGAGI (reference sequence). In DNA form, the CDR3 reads TGTGCCAGCAGTTTCGGGACACCTCAAGAGACCCAGTACTTC. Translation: CASSFGTPQETQYF.

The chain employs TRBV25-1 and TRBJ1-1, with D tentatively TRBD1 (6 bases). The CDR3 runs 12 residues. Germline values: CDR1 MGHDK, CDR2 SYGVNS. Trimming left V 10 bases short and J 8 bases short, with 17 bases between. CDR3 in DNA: TGTGCCACCTCGAAGAGAGACAGGGAAGCTTTCTTT. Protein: CATSKRDREAFF.

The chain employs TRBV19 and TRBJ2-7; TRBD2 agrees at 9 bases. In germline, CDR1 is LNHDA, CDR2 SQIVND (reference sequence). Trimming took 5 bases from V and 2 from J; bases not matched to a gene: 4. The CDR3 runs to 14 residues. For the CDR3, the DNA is TGTGCCAGTAGTCACGGCGGGAGGGCCTACGAGCAGTACTTC. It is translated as CASSHGGRAYEQYF.

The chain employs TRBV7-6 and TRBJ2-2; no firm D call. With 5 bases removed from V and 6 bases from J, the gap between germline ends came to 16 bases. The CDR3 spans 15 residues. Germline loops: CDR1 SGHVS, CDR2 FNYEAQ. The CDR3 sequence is CASSPVTGPSGELFF. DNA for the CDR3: TGTGCCAGCAGCCCGGTGACGGGTCCATCCGGGGAGCTGTTTTTT.

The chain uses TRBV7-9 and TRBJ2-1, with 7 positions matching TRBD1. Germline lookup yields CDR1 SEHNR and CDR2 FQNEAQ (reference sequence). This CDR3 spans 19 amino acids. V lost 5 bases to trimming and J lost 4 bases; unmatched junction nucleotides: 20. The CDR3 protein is CASSTTDRADRGNYNEQFF. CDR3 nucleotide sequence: TGTGCCAGCAGCACCACCGACAGGGCCGATAGAGGAAATTACAATGAGCAGTTCTTC.

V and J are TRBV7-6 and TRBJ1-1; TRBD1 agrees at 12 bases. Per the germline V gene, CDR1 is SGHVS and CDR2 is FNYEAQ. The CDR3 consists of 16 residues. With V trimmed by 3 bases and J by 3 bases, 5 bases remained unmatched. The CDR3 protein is CASSFGTGGRYTEAFF. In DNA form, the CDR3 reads TGTGCCAGCAGCTTCGGGACAGGGGGCCGTTACACTGAAGCTTTCTTT.

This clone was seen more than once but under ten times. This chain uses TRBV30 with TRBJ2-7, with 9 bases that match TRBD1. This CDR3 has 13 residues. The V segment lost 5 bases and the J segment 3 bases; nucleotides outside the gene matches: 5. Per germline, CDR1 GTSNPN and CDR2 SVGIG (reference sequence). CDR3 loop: CAWWDRVNYEQYF. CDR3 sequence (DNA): TGTGCCTGGTGGGACAGGGTAAACTACGAGCAGTACTTC. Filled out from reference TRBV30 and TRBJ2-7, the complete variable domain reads SQTIHQWPATLVQPVGSPLSLECTVEGTSNPNLYWYRQAAGRGLQLLFYSVGIGQISSEVPQNLSASRPQDRQFILSSKKLLLSDSGFYLCAWWDRVNYEQYFGPGTRLTVT.